Listed here are 31 T cell receptor beta chains from one sample, sequenced in a study of shared clonotypes between healthy human individuals. Repertoires were generated with immunoSEQ multiplex PCR, while TCRdb's copy carries only in-frame clones and drops some. The table has roughly 490,000 clones, around 80% seen once. Sequencing was performed on PBMCs. Receptor source: a woman aged 35 to 49 in good health. Some clones in this sample may be carry-over from other donors' samples.

This chain connects TRBV7-9 to TRBJ2-2; the match to TRBD2 covers 8 bases. CDR3 length equals 15 residues. V dropped 3 bases and J dropped 1; count of bases not matched to a gene: 1. Germline V lookup: CDR1 SEHNR, CDR2 FQNEAQ (reference sequence). The CDR3 DNA is TGTGCCAGCAGCTTTAGCGGGGTGAACACCGGGGAGCTGTTTTTT. This codes for CASSFSGVNTGELFF.

The chain uses TRBV5-6 and TRBJ1-1; weak D call: TRBD1 (6 bases). This CDR3 region has 12 residues. Trimming removed 3 bases from V and 5 bases from J, with 8 bases in between. Per the germline V gene, CDR1 is SGHDT and CDR2 is YYEEEE. The CDR3 bases are TGTGCCAGCAGCTACAGGGTTACTGAAGCTTTCTTT. This codes for CASSYRVTEAFF.

This clone was detected only a few times. J is TRBJ1-1 and V is TRBV5-1, with D tentatively TRBD1 (6 bases). The CDR3 runs to 16 residues. Per the germline V gene, CDR1 is SGHRS and CDR2 is YFSETQ. V was shortened by 4 bases and J by 3 bases, with 19 bases between the two germline ends. CDR3 sequence (DNA): TGCGCCAGCAGCCCGAGTTACAGGGAAAGAGACACTGAAGCTTTCTTT. Protein sequence: CASSPSYRERDTEAFF.

This clone was observed a few times. V usage is TRBV7-2 and J usage is TRBJ2-4, with D hard to call. Germline assignment: CDR1 SGHTA and CDR2 FQGNSA. Trimming cost V 5 bases and J 3 bases, with 17 bases left between them. The CDR3 extends over 16 amino acids. This CDR3 is CASSPPPEWIKNIQYF. CDR3 DNA sequence: TGTGCCAGCAGCCCCCCGCCGGAATGGATCAAAAACATTCAGTACTTC.

This clone was recorded many times. The rearrangement uses TRBV10-2 and TRBJ1-1; D possibly corresponds to TRBD1 (6 bases). Deletions cut 6 bases from V and 4 bases from J, with 9 bases between. The germline V gene has CDR1 WSHSY and CDR2 SAAADI. The CDR3 spans 12 residues. CDR3 nucleotides: TGCGCCAGCAGGGACAGTAGCACTGAAGCTTTCTTT. Its translation is CASRDSSTEAFF.

Comment on this clone: The sample contains more than one DNA sequence encoding this CDR3. The V call is TRBV18, the J call TRBJ2-3; D ambiguous. V lost 3 bases and J 0 bases, leaving 4 bases between the germline ends. Germline V CDR1 and CDR2: KGHSH, LQKENI. This CDR3 comprises 13 residues. The chain's CDR3 is CASSPPSTDTQYF. The CDR3 region has the DNA TGTGCCAGCTCACCCCCGAGCACAGATACGCAGTATTTT.

The chain combines TRBV6-4 with TRBJ2-7, with no clear D. In germline, CDR1 is MRHNA, CDR2 SNTAGT. V lost 3 bases to trimming and J lost 1 base, with 16 bases between them. This CDR3 has 16 residues. DNA of the CDR3: TGTGCCAGCAGTGAAGCCCCGGTCCCGGAGTCCTACGAGCAGTACTTC. This sequence encodes CASSEAPVPESYEQYF.

The rearrangement links TRBV19 to TRBJ2-3; no definite D call. V lost 3 bases and J 4 bases, leaving 14 bases between the germline ends. This CDR3 contains 15 residues. The germline V gene has CDR1 LNHDA and CDR2 SQIVND (reference sequence). Here the CDR3 DNA reads TGTGCCAGTAGTATTTCCTTAGGGCCTCCAGATACGCAGTATTTT. It translates to CASSISLGPPDTQYF.

The chain is built from TRBV30 and TRBJ1-6; TRBD1 is a possible D gene (5 bases). The CDR3 is 14 amino acids. V lost 0 bases to trimming and J lost 8 bases, with 11 bases between them. The germline V gene encodes CDR1 GTSNPN and CDR2 SVGIG (reference sequence). The CDR3 spells CAWSVILGDSPLHF. CDR3 bases: TGTGCCTGGAGTGTAATCCTGGGGGATTCACCCCTCCACTTT.

The table lists this clone with a count of one. The gene calls are TRBV29-1 and TRBJ1-1, with D unresolved. CDR3 size: 13 residues. CDR1 and CDR2 from the germline V gene are SQVTM and ANQGSEA. V was clipped by 5 bases and J by 0 bases, with 10 bases between them. CDR3 loop: CSVQELMNTEAFF. In DNA form, the CDR3 reads TGCAGCGTTCAGGAGCTCATGAACACTGAAGCTTTCTTT.

Turning to this clone: This likely came from a read error, as a far larger clone is one base away. The chain uses TRBV6-6 and TRBJ1-4; 7 bases map to TRBD1. J was trimmed by 7 bases and V by 2 bases; bases with no gene match: 4. This CDR3 has 14 residues. Germline assignment: CDR1 MNHNY and CDR2 SVGAGI (reference sequence). In nucleotides, the CDR3 is TGTGCCAGCAGTTACGGGACAGTGCTTGAAAAACTGTTTTTT. It translates to CASSYGTVLEKLFF.

This chain uses TRBV5-3 with TRBJ2-1; D uncertain. TRBV5-3 is annotated as an ORF whose role is uncertain. The CDR3 is 17 amino acids. Trimming shortened V by 0 bases and J by 0 bases, and 13 bases separated the two germline ends. As DNA, the CDR3 is TGTGCCAGAAGCTTGGGCCCCTACTCCGCCTCCTACAATGAGCAGTTCTTC. Its protein product is CARSLGPYSASYNEQFF.

The chain recombines TRBV5-4 with TRBJ2-7; 13 nucleotides agree with TRBD2. The CDR3 runs to 16 residues. Looked up from germline, CDR1 is SGHNT and CDR2 is YYREEE (reference sequence). J gave up 4 bases and V 4 bases, and 8 bases lay outside the gene matches. CDR3 sequence: CASSPGLAGFSYEQYF. DNA of the CDR3: TGTGCCAGCAGCCCGGGACTAGCGGGATTCTCGTACGAGCAGTACTTC. The entire variable domain, with the rest obtained from reference TRBV5-4 and TRBJ2-7, is as follows: ETGVTQSPTHLIKTRGQQVTLRCSSQSGHNTVSWYQQALGQGPQFIFQYYREEENGRGNFPPRFSGLQFPNYSSELNVNALELDDSALYLCASSPGLAGFSYEQYFGPGTRLTVT.

V and J are TRBV7-2 and TRBJ2-7, with D uncertain. The CDR3 is 11 amino acids. Trimming left V 3 bases short and J 6 bases short, with 6 bases between. CDR1 is SGHTA and CDR2 is FQGNSA in the germline V gene. This CDR3 is CASSFMGEQYF. CDR3 DNA: TGTGCCAGCAGCTTTATGGGCGAGCAGTACTTC.

The gene calls are TRBV9 and TRBJ2-7, with 10 bases identical to TRBD2. With 0 bases clipped from V and 4 bases from J, the junction kept 4 bases outside the gene matches. Per the germline V gene, CDR1 is SGDLS and CDR2 is YYNGEE. This CDR3 is built from 15 residues. The DNA for the CDR3 is TGTGCCAGCAGCGTAGGGGTAGCGGGAGGTTACGAGCAGTACTTC. Its translation is CASSVGVAGGYEQYF.

The chain is built from TRBV28 and TRBJ1-2; D is uncertain. V was trimmed by 6 bases and J by 0 bases, leaving 11 bases between them. The CDR3 is made up of 14 amino acids. Per germline, CDR1 MDHEN and CDR2 SYDVKM. DNA for the CDR3: TGTGCCAGCAGGGGCCTGGGATCTAACTATGGCTACACCTTC. As protein: CASRGLGSNYGYTF.

The V call is TRBV19, the J call TRBJ1-5, with D unclear. Looked up from germline, CDR1 is LNHDA and CDR2 is SQIVND (reference sequence). This CDR3 contains 12 residues. The V and J ends lost 1 base and 6 bases respectively, with 4 bases between them. The CDR3 region has the DNA TGTGCCAGTAGTATAGCCCCTCAGCCCCAGCATTTT. Its protein product is CASSIAPQPQHF.

Details on this clone: Being one base from a much bigger clone, this may be a read error. The chain recombines TRBV2 with TRBJ2-3; D may correspond to TRBD1 or TRBD2 (5 bases each). This CDR3 has 15 residues. From germline, CDR1 is SNHLY and CDR2 FYNNEI. CDR3 in amino acids: CASNEEGQGGDTQYF. The CDR3 DNA follows: TGTGCCAGCAATGAAGAGGGGCAGGGTGGAGATACGCAGTATTTT.

This clone showed up just once. The gene calls are TRBV15 and TRBJ2-7; the D gene is possibly TRBD1 (6 bases). The germline CDR1 and CDR2 sequences are LNHNV and YYDKDF (reference sequence). V lost 0 bases, J lost 2 bases, and 14 bases lay in between. The CDR3 is 16 residues long. The CDR3, as DNA: TGTGCCACCAGCAGAGAGACCTCGGGACACACCTACGAGCAGTACTTC. Translation: CATSRETSGHTYEQYF.

This chain connects TRBV11-2 to TRBJ2-3; D not certain. The CDR3 is 14 amino acids. V was pared by 3 bases and J by 2 bases, with 9 bases between. CDR1 and CDR2 (germline): SGHAT, FQNNGV. CDR3 DNA: TGTGCCAGCAGCTTGAGCTATAACACAGATACGCAGTATTTT. This gives the protein CASSLSYNTDTQYF.

The chain carries TRBV29-1 and TRBJ2-6; TRBD1 agrees at 7 bases. The CDR3 sequence is 21 residues long. Germline loops: CDR1 SQVTM, CDR2 ANQGSEA. Unmatched junction bases numbered 19, after V lost 0 bases and J lost 2 bases. CDR3 protein: CSVEDLRQGGAWVAGANVLTF. In DNA, the CDR3 is TGCAGCGTTGAAGATCTTCGACAGGGTGGGGCCTGGGTCGCTGGGGCCAACGTCCTGACTTTC.

V usage is TRBV7-9 and J usage is TRBJ1-1; no reliable D call. This CDR3 spans 12 amino acids. The germline V and J ends were trimmed by 5 bases and 3 bases, with 7 bases remaining between them. The germline gives CDR1 SEHNR, CDR2 FQNEAQ (reference sequence). The chain's CDR3 is CASSQRDTEAFF. The CDR3 bases are TGTGCCAGCAGCCAACGGGACACTGAAGCTTTCTTT.

This clone was seen more than once but under ten times. One end of the junction is discordant with germline, which a read error may explain. The chain couples TRBV30 to TRBJ1-1; D is uncertain. Germline V gene lookup returns CDR1 GTSNPN and CDR2 SVGIG (reference sequence). The length of the CDR3 is 12 residues. The CDR3 nucleotides are TGTGCCTGGAGTAGGATGAACATTGAAGCTTTCTTT. It translates to CAWSRMNIEAFF. Complete variable domain (other parts from reference TRBV30 and TRBJ1-1): SQTIHQWPATLVQPVGSPLSLECTVEGTSNPNLYWYRQAAGRGLQLLFYSVGIGQISSEVPQNLSASRPQDRQFILSSKKLLLSDSGFYLCAWSRMNIEAFFGQGTRLTVV.

This clone was counted a single time. The V call is TRBV6-4, the J call TRBJ2-2; 9 nucleotides match TRBD2. V was clipped by 3 bases and J by 5 bases; unmatched bases: 13. The CDR3 sequence is 18 residues long. Germline V gene sequence: CDR1 MRHNA, CDR2 SNTAGT. The CDR3 nucleotides read TGTGCCAGCAGTGAGTCAGTTGCGGGAGGGCCTGAGACCGGGGAGCTGTTTTTT. Amino acids: CASSESVAGGPETGELFF.

This chain links TRBV15 with TRBJ2-7; D call uncertain. V was cut by 3 bases and J by 2 bases, with 11 bases left in between. The germline V gene encodes CDR1 LNHNV and CDR2 YYDKDF (reference sequence). This CDR3 is built from 14 residues. This CDR3 is CATSRGRATYEQYF. The CDR3 nucleotides are TGTGCCACCAGCAGGGGCCGTGCTACCTACGAGCAGTACTTC.

This chain uses TRBV11-2 with TRBJ1-1; 11 bases fit TRBD1. Trimming cost V 4 bases and J 4 bases; bases outside gene matches: 2. Germline V CDR1 and CDR2: SGHAT, FQNNGV. The CDR3 consists of 14 residues. CDR3 region: CASSWGTGGTEAFF. The DNA for the CDR3 is TGTGCCAGCAGCTGGGGGACAGGGGGCACTGAAGCTTTCTTT.

The chain carries TRBV7-6 and TRBJ2-5; D not resolved. Germline-derived CDR1 and CDR2 are SGHVS and FNYEAQ. V was clipped by 5 bases and J by 0 bases, with 16 bases between them. This CDR3 contains 16 residues. The CDR3 spells CASSPTSGWNQETQYF. CDR3 nucleotide sequence: TGTGCCAGCAGCCCTACGTCGGGTTGGAACCAAGAGACCCAGTACTTC.

The chain joins TRBV11-2 to TRBJ2-5; the match to TRBD1 covers 8 bases. This CDR3 has 15 amino acids. Losses at the gene ends were 6 bases for V and 0 bases for J; bases not matched to a gene: 6. Germline lookup yields CDR1 SGHAT and CDR2 FQNNGV. For the CDR3, the DNA is TGTGCCAGCAGAATCGGGACAGGTAACCAAGAGACCCAGTACTTC. Translated, it gives CASRIGTGNQETQYF. Looking up the rest from reference TRBV11-2 and TRBJ2-5 gives the full variable domain: EAGVAQSPRYKIIEKRQSVAFWCNPISGHATLYWYQQILGQGPKLLIQFQNNGVVDDSQLPKDRFSAERLKGVDSTLKIQPAKLEDSAVYLCASRIGTGNQETQYFGPGTRLLVL.

The chain's CDR3 is CASSSIDRAHEQYF. CDR3 DNA: TGTGCCAGCAGTTCCATCGACAGGGCTCACGAGCAGTACTTC. V is TRBV28 and J is TRBJ2-7, with 7 bases that match TRBD1. In germline, CDR1 is MDHEN, CDR2 SYDVKM. V lost 4 bases, J lost 5 bases, and 8 bases stayed unmatched. This CDR3 is built from 14 residues.

The chain employs TRBV5-1 and TRBJ2-5; 10 nucleotides align to TRBD2. The CDR3 contains 14 residues. In germline, CDR1 is SGHRS, CDR2 YFSETQ. V was pared by 5 bases and J by 1 base, with 2 bases of the junction left unmatched. The CDR3 protein is CASSSGRSQETQYF. The CDR3 DNA sequence: TGCGCCAGCAGTAGCGGGAGGTCCCAAGAGACCCAGTACTTC. Full variable domain (outside the CDR3, taken from reference TRBV5-1 and TRBJ2-5): KAGVTQTPRYLIKTRGQQVTLSCSPISGHRSVSWYQQTPGQGLQFLFEYFSETQRNKGNFPGRFSGRQFSNSRSEMNVSTLELGDSALYLCASSSGRSQETQYFGPGTRLLVL.

The rearrangement links TRBV5-1 to TRBJ2-1; the match to TRBD2 covers 9 bases. The junction had 18 bases not matched to a gene; V was cut back by 6 bases and J by 2 bases. This CDR3 comprises 19 residues. Germline V gene lookup returns CDR1 SGHRS and CDR2 YFSETQ. CDR3 DNA sequence: TGCGCCAGCATTTTTTCGGATAGCGGGAGAACGTTCCCCTACAATGAGCAGTTCTTC. Translated, it gives CASIFSDSGRTFPYNEQFF.